One and the same sample provided the 2 T cell receptor beta chains below, sequenced in a study of chemoradiotherapy in HPV16-positive cancers. The table came from immunoSEQ multiplex PCR; TCRdb's copy has only in-frame clones and leaves some out. Of 8,400 or so clones in the sample, about 89% were seen once. Here the sequenced sample was blood, taken from a patient who underwent chemoradiotherapy. The receptors were gathered from a human donor with HPV-associated anogenital cancer.

The rearrangement joins TRBV27 to TRBJ2-1, with D perhaps TRBD2 (7 bases). The germline CDR1 and CDR2 sequences are MNHEY and SMNVEV (reference sequence). This CDR3 comprises 15 residues. V lost 6 bases and J 8 bases, leaving 20 bases between the germline ends. In DNA, the CDR3 is TGTGCCAGCAGACTGGGGGAGGGGGGAGGCTATGAGCAGTTCTTC. Residues: CASRLGEGGGYEQFF.

This chain connects TRBV6-1 to TRBJ2-5; the match to TRBD2 covers 9 bases. The V gene's germline CDR1 is MNHNS and CDR2 SASEGT. With V trimmed by 6 bases and J by 3 bases, 2 bases remained unmatched. The CDR3 has 13 amino acids. CDR3 DNA: TGTGCCAGCAGGAGACTAGCGGAAGAGACCCAGTACTTC. Its translation: CASRRLAEETQYF.